This T cell receptor (beta chain) stems from a study of T cell changes during pregnancy in multiple sclerosis. This table comes from immunoSEQ multiplex PCR, and its TCRdb copy is limited to in-frame clones, with some not included. The sample has about 35,000 clones, about 90% seen once. Material: CD4+ T cells from peripheral blood mononuclear cells, obtained in the third trimester of pregnancy. The receptor was isolated from a female donor in good health, enrolled as a control in a pregnancy study.

This CDR3 is CASSLFKRGSSYEQYF. The CDR3 DNA is TGTGCCAGCAGCTTGTTTAAGCGGGGGTCTTCCTACGAGCAGTACTTC. The chain links TRBV5-6 to TRBJ2-7, with 8 nucleotides matching TRBD2. The CDR3 covers 16 residues. Germline V gene lookup returns CDR1 SGHDT and CDR2 YYEEEE. The J segment lost 1 base and the V segment lost 1 base, leaving 7 bases of the junction unmatched. Full variable domain (missing parts from reference TRBV5-6 and TRBJ2-7): DAGVTQSPTHLIKTRGQQVTLRCSPKSGHDTVSWYQQALGQGPQFIFQYYEEEERQRGNFPDRFSGHQFPNYSSELNVNALLLGDSALYLCASSLFKRGSSYEQYFGPGTRLTVT.